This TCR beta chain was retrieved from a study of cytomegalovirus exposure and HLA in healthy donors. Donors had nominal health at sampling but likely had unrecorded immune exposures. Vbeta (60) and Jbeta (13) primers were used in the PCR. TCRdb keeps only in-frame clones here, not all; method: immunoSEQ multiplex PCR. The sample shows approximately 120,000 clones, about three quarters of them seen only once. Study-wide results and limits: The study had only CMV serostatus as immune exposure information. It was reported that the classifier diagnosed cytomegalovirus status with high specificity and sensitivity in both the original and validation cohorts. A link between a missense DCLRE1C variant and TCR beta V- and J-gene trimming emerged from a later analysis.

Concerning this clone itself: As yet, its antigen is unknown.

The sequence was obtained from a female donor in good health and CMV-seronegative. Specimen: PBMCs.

The CDR3 nucleotides are TGTGCCAGCAGGACAGGGAGAAACACCATATATTTT. Its translation: CASRTGRNTIYF. The rearrangement links TRBV19 to TRBJ1-3; the match to TRBD1 covers 8 bases. J was trimmed by 5 bases and V by 9 bases; bases with no gene match: 3. CDR3 length equals 12 residues. Germline CDR1 is LNHDA and CDR2 is SQIVND (reference sequence).